The 20 T cell receptor beta chains given below trace back to one sample, sequenced in a study of blood T cell repertoires in COVID-19. The data were produced by immunoSEQ multiplex PCR, yet TCRdb's version contains in-frame clones alone and is incomplete. The sample records under 200,000 clones, about four fifths being singletons. The sequencing input was PBMCs or T cells enriched from blood (not recorded which). The source is a man in his sixties who had recovered from COVID-19.

The rearrangement links TRBV19 to TRBJ2-3, with TRBD2 as a possible D gene (7 bases). Germline CDR1 and CDR2: LNHDA and SQIVND (reference sequence). There are 13 residues in the CDR3. The ends were cut back, 6 bases at V and 5 bases at J, with 12 bases in the middle. The CDR3 DNA reads as TGTGCCAGTAGCGGGGGGCCTGGAGATACGCAGTATTTT. Protein: CASSGGPGDTQYF.

The genes are TRBV6-1 and TRBJ1-3; possible D gene TRBD1, 5 bases. This CDR3 contains 17 residues. Germline CDR1 MNHNS, CDR2 SASEGT. V gave up 2 bases and J gave up 0 bases, with 14 bases separating them. CDR3 protein: CASSERRTSTSGNTIYF. CDR3 in DNA: TGTGCCAGCAGTGAACGAAGGACATCAACCTCTGGAAACACCATATATTTT.

The chain couples TRBV10-3 to TRBJ1-1; D is possibly TRBD1 (6 bases). With 6 bases removed from V and 0 bases from J, the gap between germline ends came to 11 bases. CDR1 ENHRY and CDR2 SYGVKD come from the germline V gene. There are 14 residues in the CDR3. The CDR3: CAISPTGMNTEAFF. CDR3 in DNA: TGTGCCATCAGCCCGACAGGAATGAACACTGAAGCTTTCTTT.

The chain couples TRBV24-1 to TRBJ2-3; TRBD1 agrees at 9 bases. In germline, CDR1 is KGHDR, CDR2 SFDVKD. Trimming at V came to 5 bases and at J to 3 bases, leaving 5 bases not matched to a gene. This CDR3 is 15 amino acids long. The CDR3: CATSAGTGWTDTQYF. The CDR3 bases are TGTGCCACCAGTGCGGGGACAGGGTGGACAGATACGCAGTATTTT.

The chain links TRBV9 to TRBJ2-2; possibly TRBD1 for D (6 bases). The germline gives CDR1 SGDLS, CDR2 YYNGEE. CDR3 length: 16 amino acids. The V end lost 3 bases, the J end lost 1 base, and 13 bases lay between the germline ends. The CDR3 nucleotides are TGTGCCAGCAGCGCAACCGGGACATGGAACACCGGGGAGCTGTTTTTT. Translation: CASSATGTWNTGELFF.

V gene TRBV28 combines with J gene TRBJ1-2; the match to TRBD1 covers 7 bases. J gave up 7 bases and V 3 bases, and 11 bases lay outside the gene matches. This CDR3 has 15 residues. Germline V CDR1 and CDR2: MDHEN, SYDVKM. CDR3 DNA: TGTGCCAGCAGTTTTTTGGGGACAGTCTTCACTGGCTACACCTTC. It translates to CASSFLGTVFTGYTF.

The V and J genes are TRBV28 and TRBJ2-1, with no clear D. V lost 6 bases and J 1 base, leaving 7 bases between the germline ends. The germline CDR1 and CDR2 sequences are MDHEN and SYDVKM. CDR3 size: 13 residues. As DNA, the CDR3 is TGTGCCAGCAGCGCGCTTTCCTACAATGAGCAGTTCTTC. It is translated as CASSALSYNEQFF.

The chain combines TRBV7-9 with TRBJ1-1; D is undetermined. Germline V gene sequence: CDR1 SEHNR, CDR2 FQNEAQ (reference sequence). The CDR3 contains 11 residues. Trimming cost V 2 bases and J 6 bases, with 4 bases left between them. The chain's CDR3 is CASSLLAEAFF. CDR3 in DNA: TGTGCCAGCAGCTTACTCGCTGAAGCTTTCTTT.

J is TRBJ2-1 and V is TRBV19; TRBD2 matches 8 bases. Looked up from germline, CDR1 is LNHDA and CDR2 is SQIVND (reference sequence). The CDR3 runs to 13 residues. Germline trimming cut 7 bases from V and 14 bases from J; bases unmatched to any gene: 13. CDR3 residues: CASKPESGRRKFF. The CDR3 nucleotides read TGTGCCAGTAAACCGGAAAGCGGGAGAAGGAAGTTCTTC.

The chain employs TRBV5-5 and TRBJ1-6; a weak D match, TRBD1 (5 bases). Per the germline V gene, CDR1 is SGHKS and CDR2 is YYEKEE (reference sequence). The CDR3 has 14 residues. Trimming shortened V by 7 bases and J by 3 bases, and 11 bases separated the two germline ends. This CDR3 reads CASGGEGYNSPLHF. The CDR3 DNA reads TGTGCCAGCGGAGGGGAGGGCTATAATTCACCCCTCCACTTT. Drawing the rest from reference TRBV5-5 and TRBJ1-6, the complete variable domain is DAGVTQSPTHLIKTRGQQVTLRCSPISGHKSVSWYQQVLGQGPQFIFQYYEKEERGRGNFPDRFSARQFPNYSSELNVNALLLGDSALYLCASGGEGYNSPLHFGNGTRLTVT.

V is TRBV30 and J is TRBJ1-5, with D unclear. Trimming shortened V by 2 bases and J by 4 bases, and 12 bases separated the two germline ends. This CDR3 is built from 14 residues. CDR1 is GTSNPN, CDR2 SVGIG, per germline (reference sequence). The CDR3 nucleotides are TGTGCCTGGAGTCGGCCCGGAGGAAATCAGCCCCAGCATTTT. It is translated as CAWSRPGGNQPQHF.

The chain uses TRBV6-1 and TRBJ1-4, with 10 bases lining up with TRBD1. With 5 bases clipped from V and 6 bases from J, the junction kept 3 bases outside the gene matches. This CDR3 has 14 amino acids. Germline V lookup: CDR1 MNHNS, CDR2 SASEGT. CDR3 in amino acids: CASSRTGGYEKLFF. The CDR3 DNA reads TGTGCCAGCAGTCGGACAGGGGGTTATGAAAAACTGTTTTTT.

V is TRBV27 and J is TRBJ1-5, with 10 bases matching TRBD1. This CDR3 has 15 amino acids. Germline V lookup: CDR1 MNHEY, CDR2 SMNVEV (reference sequence). V gave up 5 bases and J gave up 7 bases; unmatched junction bases: 8. The CDR3 DNA follows: TGTGCCAGCAGTCGGACAGGGGGAGCCGAACAGCCCCAGCATTTT. This sequence encodes CASSRTGGAEQPQHF.

The chain joins TRBV5-1 to TRBJ1-1, with 10 bases matching TRBD1. The CDR3 consists of 15 residues. J was trimmed by 5 bases and V by 4 bases; bases with no gene match: 8. CDR1 and CDR2 from the germline V gene are SGHRS and YFSETQ. The CDR3 bases are TGCGCCAGCAGCCTGCTGGGGACAGGGGCTACTGAAGCTTTCTTT. It codes for CASSLLGTGATEAFF.

In its sample, this clone was seen a few times. This chain connects TRBV5-1 to TRBJ2-3, with D unresolved. CDR1 and CDR2 (germline): SGHRS, YFSETQ. V dropped 0 bases and J dropped 0 bases, with 8 bases sitting between them. The CDR3 spans 15 residues. The CDR3 DNA sequence: TGCGCCAGCAGCTTGGCCTCGACAAGCACAGATACGCAGTATTTT. Protein sequence: CASSLASTSTDTQYF.

The rearrangement uses TRBV23-1 and TRBJ2-5; D possibly corresponds to TRBD1 (5 bases). TRBV23-1 is noted as an ORF with a role that remains uncertain. The CDR3 runs 17 residues. With 0 bases removed from V and 2 bases from J, the gap between germline ends came to 16 bases. The CDR3 is CASSQSPKLDSQETQYF. CDR3 DNA: TGCGCCAGCAGTCAATCCCCGAAATTAGACAGTCAAGAGACCCAGTACTTC.

J is TRBJ1-2 and V is TRBV28; D is unresolved. V lost 4 bases to trimming and J lost 2 bases, with 14 bases between them. Germline V lookup: CDR1 MDHEN, CDR2 SYDVKM. The CDR3 sequence is 15 residues long. The CDR3 region has the DNA TGTGCCAGCAGTTCATTCCCAGAAATAAACTATGGCTACACCTTC. It codes for CASSSFPEINYGYTF.

The V gene is TRBV28, the J gene TRBJ1-5; 7 bases are a match to TRBD1. CDR1 is MDHEN, CDR2 SYDVKM, per germline. The CDR3 runs 12 residues. V lost 8 bases to trimming and J lost 5 bases; unmatched junction nucleotides: 3. In DNA form, the CDR3 reads TGTGCCAGCGGACAGGCTTATCAGCCCCAGCATTTT. This gives the protein CASGQAYQPQHF.

The chain links TRBV4-1 to TRBJ2-7; D remains unclear. CDR1 is MGHRA and CDR2 is YSYEKL in the germline V gene. This CDR3 contains 17 residues. The germline V and J ends were trimmed by 1 base and 0 bases, with 16 bases remaining between them. The CDR3 loop is CASSQGPFVRSSYEQYF. For the CDR3, the DNA is TGCGCCAGCAGCCAAGGTCCTTTTGTGAGGAGCTCCTACGAGCAGTACTTC.

The chain combines TRBV4-1 with TRBJ1-4; TRBD1 might be the D (5 bases). Looked up from germline, CDR1 is MGHRA and CDR2 is YSYEKL. The CDR3 is 16 residues long. Deletions cut 1 base from V and 2 bases from J, with 11 bases between. Here the CDR3 DNA reads TGCGCCAGCAGCCAAGTTGGGGGGGTGACTAATGAAAAACTGTTTTTT. Translating gives CASSQVGGVTNEKLFF.